This entry features one T cell receptor (beta chain) sequence. The data belong to a study of blood T cell repertoires in COVID-19. For the study at large: PBMCs, B-cell-depleted T cells, or T cells provided the cDNA or gDNA that made up the material.

Clones were read by immunoSEQ multiplex PCR, and TCRdb kept only the in-frame ones, dropping some. This table has 350,000 to 450,000 clones, around 90% appearing once. Germline lookup yields CDR1 LGHNA and CDR2 YNFKEQ. V was clipped by 1 base and J by 2 bases, with 9 bases between them. This CDR3 is 15 amino acids long. The sample taken for sequencing was peripheral blood. The receptor's source is a human donor in a cohort sampled during active COVID-19. The chain has TRBV4-2 and TRBJ1-5; D gene unclear. The CDR3 DNA follows: TGTGCCAGCAGCCAAGCCGGTTTCGGCAATCAGCCCCAGCATTTT. Amino acids: CASSQAGFGNQPQHF.